The next 22 T cell receptor beta chains were all read from a single sample in a study of blood T cells in healthy people across ages. Alongside a J-beta primer mix, a sample-barcoded 5' primer served in a second PCR lasting roughly 6 to 11 cycles. From the 5' RACE reads, TCRdb called clonotypes with MiXCR, one entry per CDR3 protein. The sample yields 800,000 to 950,000 distinct CDR3 sequences, around 49% seen once. The sample was blood. These receptors came from a young man in good health.

The genes are TRBV5-5 and TRBJ2-1; weak D call: TRBD2 (6 bases). The J call may be faulty, since TRBJ2-7 better matches the DNA end. The germline V gene has CDR1 SGHKS and CDR2 YYEKEE (reference sequence). CDR3 size: 15 residues. CDR3 nucleotide sequence: TGTGCCAGCAGCCCGGGGGAGGCAAATTACAATGAGCAGTACTTC. This encodes CASSPGEANYNEQYF.

J is TRBJ2-7 and V is TRBV6-1, with 10 bases that match TRBD2. Germline values: CDR1 MNHNS, CDR2 SASEGT. V shed 2 bases, J shed 7 bases, and the junction held 11 bases outside the gene matches. The CDR3 runs 16 residues. CDR3 region: CASSESFRTSGNEQYF. Here the CDR3 DNA reads TGTGCCAGCAGTGAATCATTTCGGACTAGCGGCAATGAGCAGTACTTC.

V and J are TRBV4-3 and TRBJ2-1; D is possibly TRBD1 (5 bases). The CDR3 covers 15 residues. The germline V gene has CDR1 LGHNA and CDR2 YSLEER. With 2 bases removed from V and 5 bases from J, the gap between germline ends came to 13 bases. CDR3 DNA: TGCGCCAGCAGCCAAACCGTAGACAGAAACAATGAGCAGTTCTTC. This translates into CASSQTVDRNNEQFF.

The V gene is TRBV4-1, the J gene TRBJ2-5; possible D gene TRBD2, 5 bases. The V gene lost 8 bases and the J gene lost 11 bases, with 18 bases spanning the gap. CDR1 and CDR2 from the germline V gene are MGHRA and YSYEKL. The CDR3 has 12 amino acids. Here the CDR3 DNA reads TGCGCCAGCGGGTCGGGAAGCAATGAGCAGTACTTC. Translation gives CASGSGSNEQYF.

The genes are TRBV9 and TRBJ2-1; perhaps TRBD1 as D (5 bases). CDR1 is SGDLS, CDR2 YYNGEE, per germline. The length of the CDR3 is 15 residues. Trimming cost V 3 bases and J 9 bases, with 19 bases left between them. In nucleotides, the CDR3 is TGTGCCAGCAGCGCTGTTCAGGGCTCGAACAGTGAGCAGTTCTTC. It yields the protein CASSAVQGSNSEQFF. Variable domain in full (rest from reference TRBV9 and TRBJ2-1): DSGVTQTPKHLITATGQRVTLRCSPRSGDLSVYWYQQSLDQGLQFLIQYYNGEERAKGNILERFSAQQFPDLHSELNLSSLELGDSALYFCASSAVQGSNSEQFFGPGTRLTVL.

This clonotype was observed at least ten times. The chain employs TRBV10-3 and TRBJ2-7; D perhaps matches TRBD2 (5 bases). This CDR3 has 12 residues. Per the germline V gene, CDR1 is ENHRY and CDR2 is SYGVKD. V lost 10 bases and J lost 2, with 12 bases in between. The CDR3 nucleotides read TGTGCCACCGGGGTTTCGGCCTACGAGCAGTACTTC. It specifies CATGVSAYEQYF.

This clonotype was detected only a few times. This chain uses TRBV27 with TRBJ1-6; perhaps TRBD1 as D (6 bases). There are 15 residues in the CDR3. Germline V gene lookup returns CDR1 MNHEY and CDR2 SMNVEV (reference sequence). The V end lost 8 bases, the J end lost 7 bases, and 18 bases lay between the germline ends. Written as DNA, the CDR3 is TGTGCCAGCCGTGCGGGGGCCCCTAGGAATTCACCCCTCCACTTT. This translates into CASRAGAPRNSPLHF.

This clonotype was seen a few times. The chain carries TRBV20-1 and TRBJ2-1, with 8 bases matching TRBD1. This CDR3 spans 16 amino acids. Per germline, CDR1 DFQATT and CDR2 SNEGSKA (reference sequence). V lost 0 bases and J lost 2; bases outside the gene matches: 6. The CDR3 coding sequence is TGCAGTGCTAGAGATCGCCGGACAGGGACCTACAATGAGCAGTTCTTC. Amino acid sequence: CSARDRRTGTYNEQFF.

The J gene is TRBJ1-2, the V gene TRBV2; the match to TRBD1 covers 8 bases. V was pared by 0 bases and J by 7 bases, with 10 bases of the junction left unmatched. CDR3 length: 16 amino acids. The germline V gene encodes CDR1 SNHLY and CDR2 FYNNEI. CDR3 nucleotide sequence: TGTGCCAGCAGTGAAGCGTCAGGGGGCGGGTTGGGTGGCTACACCTTC. Its protein is CASSEASGGGLGGYTF.

This clonotype came up once. DNA of the CDR3: TGTGCCAGCAGCTCCACCAGGGGACCGGAAAAACTGTTTTTT. As protein: CASSSTRGPEKLFF. The chain is built from TRBV7-9 and TRBJ1-4, with TRBD1 as a possible D gene (6 bases). The CDR3 has 14 amino acids. Germline V CDR1 and CDR2: SEHNR, FQNEAQ (reference sequence). Trimming cost V 4 bases and J 8 bases, with 14 bases left between them. Full variable domain (remainder filled in from reference TRBV7-9 and TRBJ1-4): DTGVSQNPRHKITKRGQNVTFRCDPISEHNRLYWYRQTLGQGPEFLTYFQNEAQLEKSRLLSDRFSAERPKGSFSTLEIQRTEQGDSAMYLCASSSTRGPEKLFFGSGTQLSVL.

This clonotype has ten or more counts. The genes are TRBV27 and TRBJ2-7; no reliable D call. The CDR3 has 13 amino acids. Germline values: CDR1 MNHEY, CDR2 SMNVEV (reference sequence). Trimming took off 6 bases at V and 1 base at J, with 10 bases between the two ends. The DNA of the CDR3 is TGTGCCAGCAGCCTGTCTCGGTCCTACGAGCAGTACTTC. This sequence encodes CASSLSRSYEQYF.

The CDR3 loop reads CASSLAGQGFKHEQFF. DNA of the CDR3: TGTGCCAGCAGTTTAGCAGGACAGGGCTTTAAGCATGAGCAGTTCTTC. The chain links TRBV28 to TRBJ2-1, with 8 bases lining up with TRBD1. This CDR3 comprises 16 residues. Germline V lookup: CDR1 MDHEN, CDR2 SYDVKM. V was pared by 2 bases and J by 8 bases, with 11 bases of the junction left unmatched.

J is TRBJ1-2 and V is TRBV20-1; the match to TRBD1 covers 8 bases. J lost 7 bases, V lost 0 bases, and 13 bases had no gene match. CDR3 length equals 16 residues. CDR1 is DFQATT, CDR2 SNEGSKA, per germline (reference sequence). The CDR3 region has the DNA TGCAGTGCTAGAGACTCGTCTCGACAGGGGAAGTTTGGCTACACCTTC. This translates into CSARDSSRQGKFGYTF.

V usage is TRBV6-5 and J usage is TRBJ1-3; TRBD1 agrees at 11 bases. The germline gives CDR1 MNHEY, CDR2 SVGAGI. This CDR3 is built from 17 residues. V shed 2 bases, J shed 4 bases, and the junction held 7 bases outside the gene matches. DNA for the CDR3: TGTGCCAGCAGTTACCTCGGACAGGGGGCGAGAGGAAACACCATATATTTT. It codes for CASSYLGQGARGNTIYF.

This clonotype has a count of ten or more. This chain connects TRBV7-2 to TRBJ2-3, with 10 bases aligning to TRBD1. From germline, CDR1 is SGHTA and CDR2 FQGNSA. J gave up 4 bases and V 4 bases, and 2 bases lay outside the gene matches. The CDR3 has 14 amino acids. The DNA for the CDR3 is TGTGCCAGCAGCTCAGGACAGGGGGCAGATACGCAGTATTTT. Residues: CASSSGQGADTQYF.

The chain is built from TRBV24-1 and TRBJ1-5; D is possibly TRBD1 (5 bases). The V gene lost 6 bases and the J gene lost 6 bases, with 11 bases spanning the gap. This CDR3 has 13 residues. In germline, CDR1 is KGHDR, CDR2 SFDVKD. The CDR3 spells CATSPDNTQPQHF. DNA of the CDR3: TGTGCCACCAGTCCGGACAACACTCAGCCCCAGCATTTT.

This rearrangement joins TRBV7-9 to TRBJ2-2; 7 bases align to TRBD1. Trimming cost V 5 bases and J 1 base; bases outside gene matches: 10. This CDR3 contains 17 residues. In germline, CDR1 is SEHNR, CDR2 FQNEAQ (reference sequence). The chain's CDR3 is CASSRDRWGLNTGELFF. CDR3 nucleotides: TGTGCCAGCAGCCGGGACAGATGGGGGCTGAACACCGGGGAGCTGTTTTTT.

This rearrangement joins TRBV20-1 to TRBJ2-5; 7 bases map to TRBD2. Germline values: CDR1 DFQATT, CDR2 SNEGSKA (reference sequence). Trimming took 6 bases from V and 1 from J; bases not matched to a gene: 11. This CDR3 spans 15 amino acids. The DNA of the CDR3 is TGCAGTGCCTTTACTAGCGAAGAATTCCAAGAGACCCAGTACTTC. As protein: CSAFTSEEFQETQYF.

CDR3 nucleotide sequence: TGCAGTGCCTCCGGAGCTGGGGCCCAGTACTTC. Its protein is CSASGAGAQYF. This chain uses TRBV20-1 with TRBJ2-5; D is uncertain. CDR3 length: 11 amino acids. Trimming left V 6 bases short and J 9 bases short, with 14 bases between. Germline loops: CDR1 DFQATT, CDR2 SNEGSKA (reference sequence).

The CDR3 protein is CATQGANDRPQHF. CDR3 sequence (DNA): TGTGCCACCCAGGGGGCTAATGATCGGCCCCAGCATTTT. This chain connects TRBV28 to TRBJ1-5; 8 nucleotides agree with TRBD1. CDR3 length: 13 residues. V lost 10 bases and J lost 9; bases outside the gene matches: 11. Germline-derived CDR1 and CDR2 are MDHEN and SYDVKM.

The chain employs TRBV3-1 and TRBJ2-5; no clear D gene. This CDR3 is 16 amino acids long. V lost 1 base and J lost 0, with 12 bases in between. Germline CDR1 reads LGHDT; CDR2 reads YNNKEL (reference sequence). The CDR3 sequence is CASSQVRNIYQETQYF. The DNA of the CDR3 is TGTGCCAGCAGCCAAGTACGTAACATTTACCAAGAGACCCAGTACTTC.

The J gene is TRBJ1-2, the V gene TRBV7-2, with no clear D. V lost 5 bases, J lost 6 bases, and 16 bases lay in between. Germline V CDR1 and CDR2: SGHTA, FQGNSA. The CDR3 sequence is 14 residues long. CDR3 in amino acids: CASSPDEGRDGYTF. CDR3 DNA sequence: TGTGCCAGCAGCCCGGACGAGGGTAGGGATGGCTACACCTTC.